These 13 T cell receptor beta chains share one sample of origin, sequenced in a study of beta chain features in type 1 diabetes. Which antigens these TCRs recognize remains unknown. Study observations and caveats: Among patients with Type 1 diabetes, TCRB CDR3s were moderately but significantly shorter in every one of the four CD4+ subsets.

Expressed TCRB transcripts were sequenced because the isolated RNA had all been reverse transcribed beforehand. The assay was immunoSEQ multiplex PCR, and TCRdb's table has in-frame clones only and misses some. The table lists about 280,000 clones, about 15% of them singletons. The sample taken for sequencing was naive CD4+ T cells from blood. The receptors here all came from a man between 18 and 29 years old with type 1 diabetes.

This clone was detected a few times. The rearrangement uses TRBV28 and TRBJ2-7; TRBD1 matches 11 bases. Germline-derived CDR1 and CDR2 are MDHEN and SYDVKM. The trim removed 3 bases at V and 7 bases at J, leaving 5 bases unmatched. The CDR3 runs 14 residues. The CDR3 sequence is CASSLGQGVGEQYF. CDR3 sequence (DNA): TGTGCCAGCAGTTTGGGACAGGGGGTGGGGGAGCAGTACTTC.

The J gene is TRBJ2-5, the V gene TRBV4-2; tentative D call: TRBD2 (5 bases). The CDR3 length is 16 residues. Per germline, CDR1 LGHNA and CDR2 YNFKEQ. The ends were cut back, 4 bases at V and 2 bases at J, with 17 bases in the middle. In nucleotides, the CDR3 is TGTGCCAGCAGCCCCGGGGTCGCGAACGGGCAAGAGACCCAGTACTTC. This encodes CASSPGVANGQETQYF.

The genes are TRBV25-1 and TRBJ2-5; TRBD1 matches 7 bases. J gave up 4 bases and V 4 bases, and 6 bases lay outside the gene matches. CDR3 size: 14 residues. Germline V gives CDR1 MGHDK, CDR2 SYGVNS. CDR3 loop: CASSARTGGETQYF. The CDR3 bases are TGTGCCAGCAGTGCCCGGACAGGCGGAGAGACCCAGTACTTC.

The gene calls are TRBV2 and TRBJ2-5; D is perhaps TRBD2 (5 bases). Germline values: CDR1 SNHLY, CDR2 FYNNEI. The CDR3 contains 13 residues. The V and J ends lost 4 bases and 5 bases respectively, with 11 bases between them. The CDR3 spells CASSGTREETQYF. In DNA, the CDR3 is TGTGCCAGCAGTGGTACTAGGGAGGAGACCCAGTACTTC.

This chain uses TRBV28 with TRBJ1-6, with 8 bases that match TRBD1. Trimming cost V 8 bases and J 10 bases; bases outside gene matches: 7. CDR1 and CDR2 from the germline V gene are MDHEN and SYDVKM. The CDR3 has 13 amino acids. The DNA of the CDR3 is TGTGCCAGCGGACAGGGAGGTTTCTCACCCCTCCACTTT. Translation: CASGQGGFSPLHF.

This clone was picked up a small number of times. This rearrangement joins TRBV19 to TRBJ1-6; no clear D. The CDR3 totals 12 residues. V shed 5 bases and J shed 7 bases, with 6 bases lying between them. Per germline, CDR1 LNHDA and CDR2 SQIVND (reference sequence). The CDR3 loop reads CASSWQNSPLHF. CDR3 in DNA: TGTGCCAGTAGTTGGCAGAATTCACCCCTCCACTTT.

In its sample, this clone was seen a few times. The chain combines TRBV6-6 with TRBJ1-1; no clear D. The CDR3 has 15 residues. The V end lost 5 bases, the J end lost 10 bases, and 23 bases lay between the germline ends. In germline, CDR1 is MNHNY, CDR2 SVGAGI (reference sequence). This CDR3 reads CASSGALVGSRGAFF. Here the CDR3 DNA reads TGTGCCAGCAGTGGTGCCCTGGTAGGGAGCCGTGGAGCTTTCTTT.

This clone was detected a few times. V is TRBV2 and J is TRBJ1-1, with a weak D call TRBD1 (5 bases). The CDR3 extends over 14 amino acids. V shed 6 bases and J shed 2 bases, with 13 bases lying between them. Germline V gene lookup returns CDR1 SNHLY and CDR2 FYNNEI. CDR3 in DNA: TGTGCCAGCAGCAGGGACGGGGGAAACACTGAAGCTTTCTTT. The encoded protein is CASSRDGGNTEAFF.

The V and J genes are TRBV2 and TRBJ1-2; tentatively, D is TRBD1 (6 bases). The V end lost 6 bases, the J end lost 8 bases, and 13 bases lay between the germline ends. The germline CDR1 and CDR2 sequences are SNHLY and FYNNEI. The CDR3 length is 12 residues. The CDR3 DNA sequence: TGTGCCAGCAGCAGACAGGCCCGGGGCTACACCTTC. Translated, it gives CASSRQARGYTF.

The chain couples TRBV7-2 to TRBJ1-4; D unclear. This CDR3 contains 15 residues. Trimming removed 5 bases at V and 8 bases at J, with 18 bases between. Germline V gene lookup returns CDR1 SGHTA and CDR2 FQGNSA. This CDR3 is CASSRTRESREKLFF. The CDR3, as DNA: TGTGCCAGCAGCCGCACGAGGGAATCGAGGGAAAAACTGTTTTTT.

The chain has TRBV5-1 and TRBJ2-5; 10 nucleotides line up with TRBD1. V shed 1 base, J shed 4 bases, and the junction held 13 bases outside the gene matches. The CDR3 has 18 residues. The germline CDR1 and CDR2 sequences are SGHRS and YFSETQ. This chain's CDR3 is CASSLRPGQGRRGETQYF. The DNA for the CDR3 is TGCGCCAGCAGCTTGCGTCCGGGACAGGGGAGGAGGGGAGAGACCCAGTACTTC. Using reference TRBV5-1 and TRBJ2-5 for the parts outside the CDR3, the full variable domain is KAGVTQTPRYLIKTRGQQVTLSCSPISGHRSVSWYQQTPGQGLQFLFEYFSETQRNKGNFPGRFSGRQFSNSRSEMNVSTLELGDSALYLCASSLRPGQGRRGETQYFGPGTRLLVL.

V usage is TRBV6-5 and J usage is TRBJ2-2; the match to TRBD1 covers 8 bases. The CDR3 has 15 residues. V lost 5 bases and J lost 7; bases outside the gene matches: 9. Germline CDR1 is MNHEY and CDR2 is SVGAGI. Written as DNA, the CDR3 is TGTGCCAGCAGTCGAACAGGGGGGACAGGCGGGGAGCTGTTTTTT. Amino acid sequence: CASSRTGGTGGELFF.

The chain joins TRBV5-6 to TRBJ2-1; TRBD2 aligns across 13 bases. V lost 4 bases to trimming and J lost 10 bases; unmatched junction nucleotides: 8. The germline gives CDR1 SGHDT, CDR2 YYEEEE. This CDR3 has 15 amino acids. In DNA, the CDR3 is TGTGCCAGCAGCCTTACTAGCGGGGGGGCAAACGAGCAGTTCTTC. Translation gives CASSLTSGGANEQFF.